The present T cell receptor beta chain was sequenced within a study of a mutant IDH1 vaccine in newly diagnosed glioma. Study at large: Onset of vaccination occurred 4-6 weeks following radiotherapy alone, or with temozolomide cycles. Those enrolled had earlier been treated with radiotherapy, temozolomide, or both, mostly both.

Here immunoSEQ multiplex PCR was the method, and the copy in TCRdb shows in-frame clones only, minus some. The table records 110,000 or so clones, approximately 87% of them present only once. On this clone: The antigen is undetermined.

CDR1 is SGHAT and CDR2 is FQNNGV in the germline V gene. V lost 4 bases to trimming and J lost 0 bases, with 16 bases between them. The CDR3 is made up of 16 amino acids. Time point meaning: week 11, during vaccination. A 20-mer mutant IDH1 peptide at 300 ug was injected subcutaneously with topical imiquimod. The clonotype was recovered from a woman between 50 and 59 years old with glioma. The chain links TRBV11-2 to TRBJ2-7, with D tentatively TRBD1 (6 bases). Sequences were derived from PBMCs, sampled from a glioma patient whose treatment included an IDH1 peptide vaccine. CDR3 bases: TGTGCCAGCAGCTCCACACAGGGAAAATACTCCTACGAGCAGTACTTC. Its translation is CASSSTQGKYSYEQYF.